This T cell receptor beta chain was sequenced during a study of blood T cell repertoires in COVID-19 (dated by TCRdb to 2018 to 2021). For the wider study: Collaborator samples came from the United States, Italy and Spain and covered acute and convalescent phases of COVID-19. The prospective study material was composed of cDNA or gDNA derived from T cells, B-cell-depleted T cells, or PBMCs. Deeply sampled blood TCRbeta repertoires from subjects exposed to, actively infected with, or recovered from COVID-19 were included in the dataset. The repertoires were released in a freely available public database meant as a resource for research on the immune response to SARS-CoV-2. The samples were drawn from two sources: the first 160 participants of the ongoing ImmuneRACE study, and fewer than 1,500 subjects contributed by 6 global collaborators. The sample metadata nearly always contained a de-identified subject ID, COVID-19 status, age in years and sex. HLA class I and class II types, where available, came from metadata supplied by the sample provider rather than from assay-based typing.

On the study overall, not on this receptor specifically: The quantity of clinical and demographic metadata differed by source and by participant and was supplied without curation.

Including cysteine and phenylalanine, the CDR3 has 16 amino acids. The DNA shown is the 48-base CDR3, in frame from base 1. The V end gives up 5 bases and the J end 2 bases, leaving 4 bases in the junction not matched to a gene. The germline V gene yields SGHAT for CDR1 and FQNNGV for CDR2. As concerns this clone: What antigen it recognizes has not been identified. No per-base quality is available; no much larger clone lies one base away.

The immunoSEQ Assay, a bias-controlled multiplex PCR, was used to amplify TCRbeta CDR3 regions from genomic DNA. As for the authors' bioinformatics: The number of nucleated cells in each sample was estimated from the amplification of reference gene primers within the assay. Sequence reads were collapsed and filtered to measure the absolute abundance of every unique TCRbeta CDR3 rearrangement. Productive Simpson clonality was computed per sample as the square root of Simpson's diversity index over productive rearrangements. The table comes from immuneACCESS by way of TCRdb, which keeps in-frame sequences with V and J called. Part of the clones is missing from these tables; in studies checked, under half for an unresolved V gene and the rest for unknown reasons. That table gives V, J and clone size, and the DNA gave D and trimming. The sample has more than 95,000 clones on record, roughly 85% of them singletons. The top ten clonotypes cover just over 6.5% of the sample.

Collaborating institutions collected whole blood in K2EDTA tubes following their own protocols. For TCRbeta analysis, collaborators shipped samples in one of three forms: frozen whole blood, isolated PBMCs, or DNA extracted from either of those sample types. The TCR comes from a man at least 80 years old with active or convalescent COVID-19. Source material: peripheral blood. The sequence is built from TRBV11-2 and TRBJ2-1; 12 nucleotides in the junction match TRBD2. The CDR3 protein: CASSARLAGAYNEQFF. Read as DNA, the sequence is TGTGCCAGCAGCGCCCGACTAGCGGGGGCCTACAATGAGCAGTTCTTC.